This TCR beta chain stems from a study of cytomegalovirus exposure and HLA in healthy donors. With 3 bases removed from V and 6 bases from J, the gap between germline ends came to 15 bases. Germline CDR1 LNHNV, CDR2 YYDKDF (reference sequence). This CDR3 is 15 amino acids long. PCR amplification relied on 60 Vbeta primers (plus 13 Jbeta primers). The assay was immunoSEQ multiplex PCR, and TCRdb's table has in-frame clones only and misses some. The sample includes some 150,000 clones, about 80% of them seen just once. Sequenced sample: PBMCs. This sequence joins TRBV15 and TRBJ2-1; tentative D call: TRBD1 (6 bases). The source of this sequence is a man between 25 and 39 years old in good health and CMV-seropositive. Here the CDR3 reads CATSRTGRGVNEQFF. The CDR3 region has the DNA TGTGCCACCAGCAGGACAGGACGGGGAGTCAATGAGCAGTTCTTC. The full variable domain, its missing parts supplied by reference TRBV15 and TRBJ2-1, is DAMVIQNPRYQVTQFGKPVTLSCSQTLNHNVMYWYQQKSSQAPKLLFHYYDKDFNNEADTPDNFQSRRPNTSFCFLDIRSPGLGDTAMYLCATSRTGRGVNEQFFGPGTRLTVL.